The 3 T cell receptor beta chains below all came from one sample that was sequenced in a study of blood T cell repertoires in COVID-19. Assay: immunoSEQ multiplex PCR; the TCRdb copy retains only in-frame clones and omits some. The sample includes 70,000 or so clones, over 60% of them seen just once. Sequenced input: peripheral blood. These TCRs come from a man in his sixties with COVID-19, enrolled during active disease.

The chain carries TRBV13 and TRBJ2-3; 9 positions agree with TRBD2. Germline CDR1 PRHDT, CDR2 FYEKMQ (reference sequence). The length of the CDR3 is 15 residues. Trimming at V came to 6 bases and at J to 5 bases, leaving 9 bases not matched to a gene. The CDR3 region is CASRRAGGPKDTQYF. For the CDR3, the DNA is TGTGCCAGCAGACGGGCGGGGGGGCCGAAAGATACGCAGTATTTT.

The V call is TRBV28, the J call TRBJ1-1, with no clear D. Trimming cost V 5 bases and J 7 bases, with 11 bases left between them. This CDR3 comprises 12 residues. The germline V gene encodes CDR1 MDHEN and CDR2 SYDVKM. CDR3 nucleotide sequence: TGTGCCAGCAGTCCCCGGGGATTTGAAGCTTTCTTT. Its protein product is CASSPRGFEAFF.

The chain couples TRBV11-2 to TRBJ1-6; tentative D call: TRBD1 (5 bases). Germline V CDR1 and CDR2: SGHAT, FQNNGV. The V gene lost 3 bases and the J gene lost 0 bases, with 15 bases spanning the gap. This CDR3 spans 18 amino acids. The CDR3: CASSFKGRRGSYNSPLHF. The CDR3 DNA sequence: TGTGCCAGCAGCTTTAAGGGCCGGAGGGGCTCCTATAATTCACCCCTCCACTTT. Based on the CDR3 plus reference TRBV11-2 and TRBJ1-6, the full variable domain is EAGVAQSPRYKIIEKRQSVAFWCNPISGHATLYWYQQILGQGPKLLIQFQNNGVVDDSQLPKDRFSAERLKGVDSTLKIQPAKLEDSAVYLCASSFKGRRGSYNSPLHFGNGTRLTVT.